What follows is one T cell receptor beta chain and its context. Its matching antigen is unknown. This entry belongs to a study of T cell responses to AZD1222 COVID-19 vaccine. The table came from immunoSEQ multiplex PCR; TCRdb's copy has only in-frame clones and leaves some out. The sample lists approximately 130,000 clones; about 90% were seen once. Points from the study as a whole: Donors were largely white British and mainly female; clonal diversity was possibly underestimated. No day 14 peak samples; only post-peak repertoires were characterized. Among vaccine-associated CD4 TCRs, coverage spanned spike, with dominance at 160-218 and 743-854. Baseline antibody screening turned up just a handful of seropositive AZD1222 recipients.

Per the germline V gene, CDR1 is SGHDT and CDR2 is YYEEEE. The CDR3 has 15 residues. Between the trimmed V and J ends, which lost 4 bases and 2 bases, there was a span of 16 bases. The sequence came from an adult in good health. Here the sequenced sample was peripheral blood, taken on day 0 of AZD1222 vaccination. The genes are TRBV5-6 and TRBJ2-7; perhaps TRBD2 as D (6 bases). CDR3 amino acids: CASSAPLAWAYEQYF. The CDR3 DNA follows: TGTGCCAGCAGCGCCCCCCTAGCGTGGGCCTACGAGCAGTACTTC.